A selection of T cell receptor beta chains follows, all from one sample in a study of T cell changes during pregnancy in multiple sclerosis. Only in-frame clones appear in the TCRdb table, and some are missing; sequencing was by immunoSEQ multiplex PCR. The data hold some 60,000 clones, with 92% observed a single time. Sequencing was performed on peripheral blood, taken in the third trimester of pregnancy. Receptor source: a female donor in good health, enrolled as a control in a pregnancy study. Both conserved end residues are part of each CDR3. Each record gives: V gene, clone size, D gene, J gene, CDR3 DNA, CDR3 protein. The D gene is left open where the match is weak. Rows give clone size only sometimes, using once, few, many, or a class for an expanded clone.

TRBV7-3	-	-	TRBJ2-3	TGTGCCAGCAGTCACGGAGGGAAGGATACGCAGTATTTT	CASSHGGKDTQYF
TRBV29-1	-	TRBD1	TRBJ1-2	TGCAGCGCCACAACCGGGACAGGGCCCTACACCTTC	CSATTGTGPYTF
TRBV30	-	-	TRBJ2-1	TGTGCCTGGACCACAACAGGGAGAGGTGAGCAGTTCTTC	CAWTTTGRGEQFF
TRBV10-3	-	TRBD2	TRBJ2-3	TGTGCCATCAGTGGGACTAGCGGGAGCCGAGATACGCAGTATTTT	CAISGTSGSRDTQYF
TRBV27	-	-	TRBJ1-4	TGTGCCAGCAGTTTAAGGGGGACAACTAATGAAAAACTGTTTTTT	CASSLRGTTNEKLFF
TRBV7-2	-	TRBD1	TRBJ1-4	TGTGCCAGCAGCACGGGGACAGCTAGGAATGAAAAACTGTTTTTT	CASSTGTARNEKLFF
TRBV5-6	few	-	TRBJ1-3	TGTGCCAGCAGCTTGCGATCGGTTTCCCCATCTGGAAACACCATATATTTT	CASSLRSVSPSGNTIYF
TRBV5-4	-	-	TRBJ2-5	TGTGCCAGCAGCACTAGGTCCGAGACCCAGTACTTC	CASSTRSETQYF
TRBV7-2	-	-	TRBJ2-7	TGTGCCAGCAGCTTAGAATGGTCACGGGAGCAGTACTTC	CASSLEWSREQYF
TRBV9	-	-	TRBJ2-7	TGTGCCAGCAGCGTAGTTAGTACCTCGGGGTGGGGCGAGCAGTACTTC	CASSVVSTSGWGEQYF
TRBV27	-	TRBD1	TRBJ1-1	TGTGCCAGCAGTTTCTCCGACAGGGGGCGCCTAGCTTTCTTT	CASSFSDRGRLAFF
TRBV10-2	-	-	TRBJ1-1	TGCGCCAGCAGTGACTTCACTGAAGCTTTCTTT	CASSDFTEAFF
TRBV9	few	-	TRBJ1-1	TGTGCCAGCAGCGTAGAGGCAGGGGCTGAAGCTTTCTTT	CASSVEAGAEAFF
TRBV14	-	-	TRBJ2-5	TGTGCCAGCAGCAGGAATTGGGGGGTACAAGAGACCCAGTACTTC	CASSRNWGVQETQYF
TRBV19	-	TRBD1	TRBJ2-4	TGTGCCAGCCAAGGACAGGGCCTAATTCAGTACTTC	CASQGQGLIQYF
TRBV25-1	-	-	TRBJ2-3	TGTGCCAGCATGGCAGGGTCCCCTGGTACGCAGTATTTT	CASMAGSPGTQYF
TRBV7-8	-	-	TRBJ2-7	TGTGCCAGTACAGGGCAGGGCTCCTACGAGCAGTACTTC	CASTGQGSYEQYF
TRBV6-5	-	TRBD2	TRBJ2-3	TGTGCCAGCAATCTTGCGGGGGTCACAGATACGCAGTATTTT	CASNLAGVTDTQYF
TRBV19	once	-	TRBJ2-3	TGTGCCAGTAGTATAGTGGCAGGGGCGGATACGCAGTATTTT	CASSIVAGADTQYF
TRBV7-3	-	TRBD1	TRBJ2-2	TGTGCCAGCAGCTTAACCCGAGGGGGCGACGCCGGGGAGCTGTTTTTT	CASSLTRGGDAGELFF
TRBV7-9	-	-	TRBJ1-1	TGTGCCAGCAGCTCGAAGGACAGCCCCAACACTGAAGCTTTCTTT	CASSSKDSPNTEAFF
TRBV19	-	-	TRBJ1-5	TGTGCCAGTAGTATATATCAGGGCACAAGTCAGCCCCAGCATTTT	CASSIYQGTSQPQHF
TRBV18	once	TRBD1	TRBJ1-3	TGTGCCAGCAAAACGACAGGGGCTGGAAACACCATATATTTT	CASKTTGAGNTIYF